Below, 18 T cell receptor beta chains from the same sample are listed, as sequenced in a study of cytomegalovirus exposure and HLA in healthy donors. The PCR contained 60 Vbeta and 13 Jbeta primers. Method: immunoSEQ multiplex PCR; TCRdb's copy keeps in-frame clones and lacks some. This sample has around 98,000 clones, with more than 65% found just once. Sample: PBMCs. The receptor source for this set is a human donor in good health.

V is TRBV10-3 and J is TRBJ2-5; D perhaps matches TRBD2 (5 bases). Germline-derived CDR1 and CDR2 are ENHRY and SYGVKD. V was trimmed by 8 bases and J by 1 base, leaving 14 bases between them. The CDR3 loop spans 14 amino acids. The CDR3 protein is CAIAREQLQETQYF. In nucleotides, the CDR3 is TGTGCCATCGCACGGGAACAGCTCCAAGAGACCCAGTACTTC.

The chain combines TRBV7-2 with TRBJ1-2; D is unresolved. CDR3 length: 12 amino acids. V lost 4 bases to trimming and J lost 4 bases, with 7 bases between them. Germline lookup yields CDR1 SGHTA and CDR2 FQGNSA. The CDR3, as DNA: TGTGCCAGCAGCTCCTTCTCCTATGGCTACACCTTC. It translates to CASSSFSYGYTF.

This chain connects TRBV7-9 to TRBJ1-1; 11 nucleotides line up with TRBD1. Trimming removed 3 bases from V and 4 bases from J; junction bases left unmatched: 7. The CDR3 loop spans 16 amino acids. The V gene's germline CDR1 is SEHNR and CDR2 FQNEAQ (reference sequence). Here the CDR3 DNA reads TGTGCCAGCAGCTTTCACACCGGGACAGGGGGCACTGAAGCTTTCTTT. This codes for CASSFHTGTGGTEAFF.

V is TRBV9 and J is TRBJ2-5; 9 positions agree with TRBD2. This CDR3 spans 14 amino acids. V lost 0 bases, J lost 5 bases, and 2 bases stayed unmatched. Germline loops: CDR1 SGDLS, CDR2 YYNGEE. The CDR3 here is CASSVGAGGETQYF. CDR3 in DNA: TGTGCCAGCAGCGTAGGGGCGGGGGGGGAGACCCAGTACTTC.

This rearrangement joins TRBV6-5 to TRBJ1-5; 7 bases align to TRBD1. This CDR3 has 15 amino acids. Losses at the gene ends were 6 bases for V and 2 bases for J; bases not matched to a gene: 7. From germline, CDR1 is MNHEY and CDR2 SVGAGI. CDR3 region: CASRQNRGRNQPQHF. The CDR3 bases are TGTGCCAGCAGACAAAACAGGGGCCGCAATCAGCCCCAGCATTTT.

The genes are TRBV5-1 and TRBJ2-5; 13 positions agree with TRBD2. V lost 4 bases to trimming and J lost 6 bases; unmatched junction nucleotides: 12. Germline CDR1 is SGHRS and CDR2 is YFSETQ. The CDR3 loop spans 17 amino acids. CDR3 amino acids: CASSTGTSGGAFQTQYF. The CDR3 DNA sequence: TGCGCCAGCAGCACCGGAACTAGCGGGGGGGCTTTTCAGACCCAGTACTTC.

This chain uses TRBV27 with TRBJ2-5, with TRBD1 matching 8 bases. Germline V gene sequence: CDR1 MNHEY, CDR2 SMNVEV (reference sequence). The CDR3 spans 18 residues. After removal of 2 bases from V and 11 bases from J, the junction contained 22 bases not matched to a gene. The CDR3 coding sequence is TGTGCCAGCAGTTTACAACTCCGACAGGGGAGGTCTTCGGGGGAGCAGTACTTC. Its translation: CASSLQLRQGRSSGEQYF.

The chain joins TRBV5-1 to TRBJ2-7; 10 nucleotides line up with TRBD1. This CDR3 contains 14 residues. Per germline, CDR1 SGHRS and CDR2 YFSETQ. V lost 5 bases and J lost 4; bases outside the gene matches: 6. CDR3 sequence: CASRHPGQGYEQYF. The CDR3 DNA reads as TGCGCCAGCAGACACCCGGGACAGGGGTACGAGCAGTACTTC.

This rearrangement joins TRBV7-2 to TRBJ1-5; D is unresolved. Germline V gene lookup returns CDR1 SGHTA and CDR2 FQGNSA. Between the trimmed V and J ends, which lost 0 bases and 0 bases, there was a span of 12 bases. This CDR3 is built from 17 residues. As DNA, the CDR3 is TGTGCCAGCAGCTTAGCGCTATCAGGTTATAGCAATCAGCCCCAGCATTTT. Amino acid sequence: CASSLALSGYSNQPQHF.

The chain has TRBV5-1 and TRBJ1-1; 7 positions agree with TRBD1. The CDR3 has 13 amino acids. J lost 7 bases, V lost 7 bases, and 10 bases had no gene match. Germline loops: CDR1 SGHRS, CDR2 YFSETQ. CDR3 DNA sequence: TGCGCCAGCCGCAGGACAGGTACCTATGAAGCTTTCTTT. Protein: CASRRTGTYEAFF.

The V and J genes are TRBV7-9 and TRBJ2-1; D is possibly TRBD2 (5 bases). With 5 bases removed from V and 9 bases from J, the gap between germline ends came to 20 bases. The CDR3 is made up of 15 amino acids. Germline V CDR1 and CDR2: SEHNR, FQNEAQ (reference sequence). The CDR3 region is CASSPESGSFGEQFF. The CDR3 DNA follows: TGTGCCAGCAGCCCCGAGAGCGGTTCTTTTGGTGAGCAGTTCTTC.

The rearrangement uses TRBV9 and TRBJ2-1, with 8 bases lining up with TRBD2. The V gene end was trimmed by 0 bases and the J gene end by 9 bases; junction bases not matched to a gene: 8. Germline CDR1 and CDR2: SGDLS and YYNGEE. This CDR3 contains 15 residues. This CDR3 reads CASSVAGGPSGEQFF. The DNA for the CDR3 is TGTGCCAGCAGCGTAGCGGGAGGGCCTTCCGGTGAGCAGTTCTTC.

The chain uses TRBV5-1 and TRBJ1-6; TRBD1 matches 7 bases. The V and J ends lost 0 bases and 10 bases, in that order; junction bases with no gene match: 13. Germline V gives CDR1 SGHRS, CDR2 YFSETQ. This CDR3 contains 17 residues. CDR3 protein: CASSLGSGGGVGSPLHF. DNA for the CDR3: TGCGCCAGCAGCTTGGGTTCAGGAGGGGGCGTGGGGTCACCCCTCCACTTT. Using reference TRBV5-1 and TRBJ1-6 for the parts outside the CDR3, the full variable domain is KAGVTQTPRYLIKTRGQQVTLSCSPISGHRSVSWYQQTPGQGLQFLFEYFSETQRNKGNFPGRFSGRQFSNSRSEMNVSTLELGDSALYLCASSLGSGGGVGSPLHFGNGTRLTVT.

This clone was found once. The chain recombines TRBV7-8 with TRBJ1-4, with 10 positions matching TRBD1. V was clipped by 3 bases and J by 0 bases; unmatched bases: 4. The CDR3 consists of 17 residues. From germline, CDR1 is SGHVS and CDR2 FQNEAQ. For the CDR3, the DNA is TGTGCCAGCAGCTTGACAGGGGGCAGAGCAACTAATGAAAAACTGTTTTTT. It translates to CASSLTGGRATNEKLFF.

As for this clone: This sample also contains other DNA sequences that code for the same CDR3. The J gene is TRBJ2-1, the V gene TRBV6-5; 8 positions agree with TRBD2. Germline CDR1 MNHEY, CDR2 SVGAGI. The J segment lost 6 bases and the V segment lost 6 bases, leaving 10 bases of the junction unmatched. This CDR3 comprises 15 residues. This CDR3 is CASRLGLAGSNEQFF. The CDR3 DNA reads TGTGCCAGCAGGTTGGGATTAGCGGGGAGCAATGAGCAGTTCTTC.

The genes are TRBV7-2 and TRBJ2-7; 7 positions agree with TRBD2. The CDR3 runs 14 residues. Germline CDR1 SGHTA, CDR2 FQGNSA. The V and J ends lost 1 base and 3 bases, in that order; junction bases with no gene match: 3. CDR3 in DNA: TGTGCCAGCAGCTTAGTTGCGGGAGACTACGAGCAGTACTTC. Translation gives CASSLVAGDYEQYF.

In nucleotides, the CDR3 is TGTGCCAGCAGTTTAAGACAGGGTGAAAATGGCTACACCTTC. Amino acid sequence: CASSLRQGENGYTF. The J gene is TRBJ1-2, the V gene TRBV27, with 7 bases fitting TRBD1. This CDR3 is built from 14 residues. Germline lookup yields CDR1 MNHEY and CDR2 SMNVEV (reference sequence). Trimming at V came to 2 bases and at J to 6 bases, leaving 6 bases not matched to a gene.

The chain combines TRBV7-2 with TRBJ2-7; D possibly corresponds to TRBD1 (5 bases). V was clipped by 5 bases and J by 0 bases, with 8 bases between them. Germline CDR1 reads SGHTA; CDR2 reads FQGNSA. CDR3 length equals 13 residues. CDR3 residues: CASSLDSSYEQYF. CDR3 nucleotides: TGTGCCAGCAGCCTAGACAGCTCCTACGAGCAGTACTTC.